The 8 T cell receptor beta chains listed next were all sequenced from one sample in a study of spatial heterogeneity in lung cancer. Time point indicated: sample taken at primary tumor resection. No antigens are known for them. TCRdb passed the 5' RACE reads through MiXCR, listing each CDR3 protein once. The table has 6,000 to 8,000 distinct CDR3 sequences, about 7% seen once. Study-wide results and limits: Mutation counts in tumors were tracked by counts of expanded intratumoral alpha and beta TCRs.

The starting material was lung tumor tissue, obtained at surgery. Receptors were obtained from a female donor with early-stage non-small cell lung cancer.

This clonotype has at least ten counts. This beta chain is a stray sequence in a library constructed for alpha chains; its clone size is not meaningful. The chain couples TRBV19 to TRBJ2-5; tentative D call: TRBD1 (6 bases). The CDR3 consists of 14 residues. The germline V and J ends were trimmed by 5 bases and 9 bases, with 19 bases remaining between them. The germline V gene has CDR1 LNHDA and CDR2 SQIVND (reference sequence). CDR3 DNA sequence: TGTGCCAGTAGTCCCCGACAGGCCGGGTGGGCCCAGTACTTC. The encoded protein is CASSPRQAGWAQYF.

This clonotype is classed as medium-sized. This beta chain represents an off-target read in a library built for alpha chains; its size is of limited meaning. The CDR3 DNA follows: TGTGCCAGCAGCGTAGCGGCCGGGACTAGCGGGACTTACGAGCAGTACTTC. Protein: CASSVAAGTSGTYEQYF. The chain combines TRBV9 with TRBJ2-7; TRBD2 agrees at 13 bases. Germline CDR1 and CDR2: SGDLS and YYNGEE. The CDR3 sequence is 17 residues long. Losses at the gene ends were 0 bases for V and 4 bases for J; bases not matched to a gene: 7.

Many counts were recorded for this clonotype. This beta chain is off target for a library built for alpha chains, so its abundance means little. The chain uses TRBV24-1 and TRBJ2-7; 11 nucleotides match TRBD2. CDR1 is KGHDR and CDR2 is SFDVKD in the germline V gene. Germline trimming cut 5 bases from V and 3 bases from J; bases unmatched to any gene: 2. This CDR3 contains 14 residues. CDR3: CATSGTSGSYEQYF. The CDR3 DNA reads as TGTGCCACCAGTGGTACTAGCGGGAGCTACGAGCAGTACTTC.

This clonotype was counted many times. This beta chain slipped into a library made for alpha chains as a stray read, so its size is not meaningful. The chain joins TRBV19 to TRBJ2-3; D remains ambiguous. The CDR3 spans 15 residues. Trimming pared 1 base from V and 4 bases from J, leaving 12 bases between. Germline CDR1 is LNHDA and CDR2 is SQIVND (reference sequence). CDR3 amino acids: CASSIVRSGADTQYF. The CDR3 DNA reads as TGTGCCAGTAGTATAGTCCGGAGTGGGGCAGATACGCAGTATTTT.

This clonotype was seen repeatedly, ten times or more. A library made for alpha chains picked up this beta chain off target, so its size means little. This chain connects TRBV23-1 to TRBJ2-5, with 7 bases fitting TRBD1. TRBV23-1 is recorded as an ORF, its role being uncertain. The ends lost 2 bases at V and 1 base at J; junction bases unmatched: 4. This CDR3 contains 15 residues. The CDR3 loop is CASSQNQGVQETQYF. The CDR3 nucleotides are TGCGCCAGCAGTCAAAATCAGGGGGTCCAAGAGACCCAGTACTTC.

Concerning this clonotype: Being off target in a library aimed at alpha chains, this beta chain has a size of little meaning. V gene TRBV28 combines with J gene TRBJ1-1; TRBD1 is a possible D gene (5 bases). V was cut by 6 bases and J by 4 bases, with 15 bases left in between. The CDR3 contains 14 residues. CDR1 and CDR2 from the germline V gene are MDHEN and SYDVKM. CDR3 DNA: TGTGCCAGCAGCTCCCAGGTTGGGACCACTGAAGCTTTCTTT. As protein: CASSSQVGTTEAFF.

This clonotype is labeled as medium-sized (0.01 to 0.1%). The size of this beta chain means little, since it is a stray read in a library made for alpha chains. V gene TRBV5-6 combines with J gene TRBJ2-2, with 9 bases identical to TRBD2. The ends lost 3 bases at V and 10 bases at J; junction bases unmatched: 7. The CDR3 runs to 14 residues. Looked up from germline, CDR1 is SGHDT and CDR2 is YYEEEE. The CDR3 nucleotides read TGTGCCAGCAGCTCATTAGCGGGAGTGGTGGAGCTGTTTTTT. Amino acid sequence: CASSSLAGVVELFF.

In its sample, this clonotype was seen many times. For a library built for alpha chains, this beta chain is a stray read; little rests on its size. The rearrangement joins TRBV5-8 to TRBJ1-1; D not resolved. V gave up 0 bases and J gave up 1 base, with 7 bases separating them. The CDR3 is 14 residues long. Per the germline V gene, CDR1 is SGHTS and CDR2 is YDEGEE. The CDR3 is CASSLGRQNTEAFF. The CDR3 nucleotides are TGTGCCAGCAGCTTGGGACGGCAGAACACTGAAGCTTTCTTT.